These 19 T cell receptor beta chains were all obtained from the same sample, sequenced in a study of blood T cell repertoires in COVID-19 (dated by TCRdb to 2019 to 2021). To prepare the library, the immunoSEQ multiplex PCR assay was applied. Held by TCRdb, this immuneACCESS table contains in-frame sequences only and omits some clones. Under half of the omission traces to an unresolved V gene where checked; the cause of the rest is unknown. Present in this sample are 120,000 to 150,000 clones, 80% of which were seen just once. Around 5% of the sample lies in the top ten. The sample comprised peripheral blood. All receptors come from a woman between 50 and 59 years old with acute or convalescent COVID-19.

The CDR3 region has the DNA TGCGCCAGCAGCCAAGAGTTTCGGCAGGGTAGTTCACCCCTCCACTTT. Its protein is CASSQEFRQGSSPLHF. This chain uses TRBV4-3 with TRBJ1-6; perhaps TRBD1 as D (5 bases). V was cut by 0 bases and J by 9 bases, with 15 bases left in between. The CDR3 sequence is 16 residues long. Per germline, CDR1 LGHNA and CDR2 YSLEER.

The chain recombines TRBV18 with TRBJ2-1; D uncertain. V shed 6 bases and J shed 5 bases, with 8 bases lying between them. This CDR3 is 12 amino acids long. Germline-derived CDR1 and CDR2 are KGHSH and LQKENI. The CDR3 DNA reads TGTGCCAGCTCTACGGGTAACAATGAGCAGTTCTTC. It is translated as CASSTGNNEQFF. Drawing the rest from reference TRBV18 and TRBJ2-1, the complete variable domain is NAGVMQNPRHLVRRRGQEARLRCSPMKGHSHVYWYRQLPEEGLKFMVYLQKENIIDESGMPKERFSAEFPKEGPSILRIQQVVRGDSAAYFCASSTGNNEQFFGPGTRLTVL.

The chain employs TRBV6-2 or TRBV6-3 and TRBJ2-7, with TRBD2 matching over 8 bases. Germline trimming cut 6 bases from V and 3 bases from J; bases unmatched to any gene: 10. The CDR3 sequence is 15 residues long. Germline CDR1 is MNHEY and CDR2 is SVGEGT. The CDR3 is CASSSPPGGLYEQYF. The CDR3 region has the DNA TGTGCCAGCAGCTCGCCTCCGGGGGGGCTCTACGAGCAGTACTTC.

This clone is a singleton in its sample. The chain has TRBV21-1 and TRBJ2-7; TRBD2, the D gene given by the table, was not confirmed from the DNA. TRBV21-1 is a known pseudogene. The CDR3 has 15 residues. The CDR3 is CASSNLDSYSYEQYF. CDR3 sequence (DNA): TGTGCCAGCAGCAACTTGGACTCCTACTCCTACGAGCAGTACTTC.

The V gene is TRBV19, the J gene TRBJ2-2; D ambiguous. The V end lost 5 bases, the J end lost 8 bases, and 15 bases lay between the germline ends. Germline assignment: CDR1 LNHDA and CDR2 SQIVND (reference sequence). The CDR3 length is 14 residues. The CDR3 region is CASSPSPAGGELFF. In DNA form, the CDR3 reads TGTGCCAGTAGTCCCAGCCCGGCCGGGGGGGAGCTGTTTTTT.

With regard to this clone: Other DNA sequences of this sample code for an identical CDR3. The chain uses TRBV7-3 and TRBJ1-1; a possible D gene is TRBD1 (5 bases). The CDR3 contains 13 residues. Per germline, CDR1 SGHTA and CDR2 FQGTGA. V was clipped by 6 bases and J by 1 base, with 9 bases between them. CDR3: CASSSQGNTEAFF. The CDR3 region has the DNA TGTGCCAGCAGTTCCCAGGGGAACACTGAAGCTTTCTTT.

The V and J genes are TRBV7-2 and TRBJ1-1; 8 bases are a match to TRBD1. V shed 6 bases, J shed 11 bases, and the junction held 11 bases outside the gene matches. This CDR3 contains 13 residues. Germline V gene sequence: CDR1 SGHTA, CDR2 FQGNSA. This CDR3 reads CASSTTGGGSAFF. CDR3 DNA sequence: TGTGCCAGCAGTACAACAGGGGGAGGTTCGGCTTTCTTT. Complete variable domain (other parts from reference TRBV7-2 and TRBJ1-1): GAGVSQSPSNKVTEKGKDVELRCDPISGHTALYWYRQSLGQGLEFLIYFQGNSAPDKSGLPSDRFSAERTGGSVSTLTIQRTQQEDSAVYLCASSTTGGGSAFFGQGTRLTVV.

This chain joins TRBV12-3 or TRBV12-4 and TRBJ1-3; D ambiguous. The V gene lost 3 bases and the J gene lost 0 bases, with 3 bases spanning the gap. The CDR3 has 13 residues. The CDR3 spells CASSFLSGNTIYF. CDR3 sequence (DNA): TGTGCCAGCAGTTTCCTCTCTGGAAACACCATATATTTT.

This clone appeared a single time. This sequence joins TRBV19 and TRBJ1-2, with D maybe TRBD1 (6 bases). This CDR3 has 16 residues. Germline assignment: CDR1 LNHDA and CDR2 SQIVND (reference sequence). V was trimmed by 3 bases and J by 0 bases, leaving 14 bases between them. CDR3: CASSIASGTTNYGYTF. The CDR3 DNA is TGTGCCAGTAGTATTGCCTCCGGGACAACTAACTATGGCTACACCTTC.

The V gene is TRBV5-1, the J gene TRBJ2-1; perhaps TRBD2 as D (5 bases). The V end was cut by 0 bases, the J end by 6 bases, with 7 bases between. Germline CDR1 reads SGHRS; CDR2 reads YFSETQ. The CDR3 covers 13 residues. The CDR3 nucleotides read TGCGCCAGCAGCTTGGGGACTGCCAATGAGCAGTTCTTC. Amino acid sequence: CASSLGTANEQFF.

The chain joins TRBV11-2 to TRBJ2-3; 7 bases line up with TRBD2. The germline CDR1 and CDR2 sequences are SGHAT and FQNNGV. V lost 5 bases to trimming and J lost 5 bases; unmatched junction nucleotides: 10. This CDR3 spans 15 amino acids. DNA for the CDR3: TGTGCCAGCAGCCCCCGAGCGGGGCGTCAAGATACGCAGTATTTT. Residues: CASSPRAGRQDTQYF.

This clone was observed once. The chain employs TRBV28 and TRBJ1-1; a possible D gene is TRBD1 (6 bases). CDR1 is MDHEN and CDR2 is SYDVKM in the germline V gene. The CDR3 runs to 14 residues. V lost 2 bases, J lost 1 base, and 8 bases lay in between. The CDR3 bases are TGTGCCAGCAGTTTAAGGGGGGGGAACACTGAAGCTTTCTTT. This translates into CASSLRGGNTEAFF.

The J gene is TRBJ2-3, the V gene TRBV27; TRBD2 agrees at 11 bases. Germline V gene lookup returns CDR1 MNHEY and CDR2 SMNVEV (reference sequence). CDR3 length: 19 residues. The V and J ends lost 1 base and 2 bases, in that order; junction bases with no gene match: 11. CDR3 nucleotide sequence: TGTGCCAGCAGTTTATATCAAGCCCTAGCGGGGGGCTCCACAGATACGCAGTATTTT. Translation gives CASSLYQALAGGSTDTQYF.

This clone showed up just once. The chain employs TRBV5-1 and TRBJ2-1, with D perhaps TRBD1 (6 bases). This CDR3 is built from 13 residues. The germline gives CDR1 SGHRS, CDR2 YFSETQ. V was cut by 5 bases and J by 8 bases, with 14 bases left in between. CDR3 sequence: CASSDRRADEQFF. The CDR3 DNA is TGCGCCAGCAGTGACAGGCGCGCCGATGAGCAGTTCTTC.

The chain employs TRBV5-4 and TRBJ2-5; D possibly corresponds to TRBD2 (5 bases). Trimming cost V 6 bases and J 5 bases, with 14 bases left between them. The length of the CDR3 is 13 residues. Looked up from germline, CDR1 is SGHNT and CDR2 is YYREEE (reference sequence). The CDR3 DNA reads TGTGCCAGCAAGGGCGGGTGGGAGGAGACCCAGTACTTC. It codes for CASKGGWEETQYF.

The V call is TRBV5-1, the J call TRBJ2-5; TRBD2 matches 10 bases. Germline V gene data show CDR1 as SGHRS and CDR2 as YFSETQ. This CDR3 is 15 amino acids long. After removal of 4 bases from V and 5 bases from J, the junction contained 8 bases not matched to a gene. The CDR3 sequence: CASSVQRGGRETQYF. The CDR3 coding sequence is TGCGCCAGCAGCGTACAGCGGGGGGGCCGGGAGACCCAGTACTTC.

This clone appeared a few times. The chain uses TRBV6-5 and TRBJ2-5; D is possibly TRBD1 (5 bases). Germline CDR1 MNHEY, CDR2 SVGAGI. V was clipped by 7 bases and J by 5 bases, with 20 bases between them. This CDR3 spans 15 amino acids. CDR3 in DNA: TGTGCCAGCACCAAAACCGCAGGGTTCCTGGAGACCCAGTACTTC. As protein: CASTKTAGFLETQYF.

As DNA, the CDR3 is TGTGCCAGCAGCTTTGGCAGGAACAATGAGCAGTTCTTC. It specifies CASSFGRNNEQFF. The chain carries TRBV7-3 and TRBJ2-1; D gene ambiguous. Trimming took 3 bases from V and 5 from J, leaving 8 bases between them. This CDR3 contains 13 residues. Germline V gene data show CDR1 as SGHTA and CDR2 as FQGTGA.

The CDR3 DNA follows: TGTGCCAGCAGTTCGACGGGGTACAGCTCTGGAAACACCATATATTTT. Translation gives CASSSTGYSSGNTIYF. V is TRBV28 and J is TRBJ1-3; D is uncertain. The CDR3 runs to 16 residues. V was trimmed by 4 bases and J by 0 bases, leaving 13 bases between them. The germline V gene has CDR1 MDHEN and CDR2 SYDVKM.